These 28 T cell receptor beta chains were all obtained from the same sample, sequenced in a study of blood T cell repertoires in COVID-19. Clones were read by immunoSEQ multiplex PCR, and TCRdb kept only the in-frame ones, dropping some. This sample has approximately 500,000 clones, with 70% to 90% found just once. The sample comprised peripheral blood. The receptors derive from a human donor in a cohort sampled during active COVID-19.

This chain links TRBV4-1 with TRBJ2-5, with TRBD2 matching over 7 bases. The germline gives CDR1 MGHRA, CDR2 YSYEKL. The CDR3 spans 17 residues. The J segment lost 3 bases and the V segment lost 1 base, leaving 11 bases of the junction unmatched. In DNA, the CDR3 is TGCGCCAGCAGCCAAGCGGATGGGGCTAGCGGAGAAGAGACCCAGTACTTC. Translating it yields CASSQADGASGEETQYF.

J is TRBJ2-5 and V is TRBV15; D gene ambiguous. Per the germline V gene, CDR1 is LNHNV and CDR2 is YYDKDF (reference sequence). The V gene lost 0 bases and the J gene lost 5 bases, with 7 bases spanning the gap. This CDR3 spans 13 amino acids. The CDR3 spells CATSRERRETQYF. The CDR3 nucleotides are TGTGCCACCAGCAGAGAACGTCGGGAGACCCAGTACTTC. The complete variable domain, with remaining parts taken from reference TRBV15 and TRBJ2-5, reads DAMVIQNPRYQVTQFGKPVTLSCSQTLNHNVMYWYQQKSSQAPKLLFHYYDKDFNNEADTPDNFQSRRPNTSFCFLDIRSPGLGDTAMYLCATSRERRETQYFGPGTRLLVL.

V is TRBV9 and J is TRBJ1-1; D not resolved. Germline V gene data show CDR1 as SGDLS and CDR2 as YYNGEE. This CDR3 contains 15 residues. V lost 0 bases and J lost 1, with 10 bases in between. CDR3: CASSVVGSGNTEAFF. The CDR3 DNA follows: TGTGCCAGCAGCGTAGTCGGTAGTGGGAACACTGAAGCTTTCTTT.

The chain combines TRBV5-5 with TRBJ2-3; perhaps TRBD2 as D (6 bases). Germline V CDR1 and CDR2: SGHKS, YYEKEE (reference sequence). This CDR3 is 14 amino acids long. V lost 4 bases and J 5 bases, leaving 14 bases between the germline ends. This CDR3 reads CASSVSGGLDTQYF. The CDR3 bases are TGTGCCAGCAGCGTGAGTGGGGGGTTAGATACGCAGTATTTT.

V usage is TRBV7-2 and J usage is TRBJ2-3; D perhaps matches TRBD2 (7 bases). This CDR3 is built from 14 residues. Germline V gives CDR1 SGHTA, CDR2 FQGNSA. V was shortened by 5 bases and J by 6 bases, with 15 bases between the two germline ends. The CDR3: CASSPGGSTDTQYF. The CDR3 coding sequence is TGTGCCAGCAGCCCGGGGGGCTCGACGGATACGCAGTATTTT.

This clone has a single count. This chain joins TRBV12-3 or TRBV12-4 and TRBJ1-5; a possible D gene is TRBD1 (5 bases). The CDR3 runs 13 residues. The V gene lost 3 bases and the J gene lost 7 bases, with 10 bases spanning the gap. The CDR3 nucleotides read TGTGCCAGCAGTTTCGGGGGTTCCCAGCCCCAGCATTTT. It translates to CASSFGGSQPQHF.

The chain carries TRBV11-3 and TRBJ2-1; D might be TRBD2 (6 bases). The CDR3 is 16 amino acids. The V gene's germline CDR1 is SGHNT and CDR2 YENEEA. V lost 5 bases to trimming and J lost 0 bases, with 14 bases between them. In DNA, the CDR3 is TGTGCCAGCAGCGACCTTCGGGGGAGCTCCTACAATGAGCAGTTCTTC. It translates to CASSDLRGSSYNEQFF.

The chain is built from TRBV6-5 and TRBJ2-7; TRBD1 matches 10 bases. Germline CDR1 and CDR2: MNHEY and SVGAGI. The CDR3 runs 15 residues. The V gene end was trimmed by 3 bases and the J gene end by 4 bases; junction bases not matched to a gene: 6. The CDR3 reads CASSYHPGQGYEQYF. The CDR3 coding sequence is TGTGCCAGCAGTTATCACCCGGGACAGGGGTACGAGCAGTACTTC.

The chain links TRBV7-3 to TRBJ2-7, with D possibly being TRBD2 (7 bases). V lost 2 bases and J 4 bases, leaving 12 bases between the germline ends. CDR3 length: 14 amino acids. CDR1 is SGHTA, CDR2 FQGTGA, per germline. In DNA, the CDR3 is TGTGCCAGCAGCTTATCGGGGGGCGATTACGAGCAGTACTTC. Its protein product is CASSLSGGDYEQYF.

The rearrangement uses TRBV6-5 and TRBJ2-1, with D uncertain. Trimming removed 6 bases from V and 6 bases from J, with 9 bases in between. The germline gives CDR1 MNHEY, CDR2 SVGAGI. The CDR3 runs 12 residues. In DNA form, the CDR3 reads TGTGCCAGCAGCTCCTCGGGCAATGAGCAGTTCTTC. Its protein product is CASSSSGNEQFF.

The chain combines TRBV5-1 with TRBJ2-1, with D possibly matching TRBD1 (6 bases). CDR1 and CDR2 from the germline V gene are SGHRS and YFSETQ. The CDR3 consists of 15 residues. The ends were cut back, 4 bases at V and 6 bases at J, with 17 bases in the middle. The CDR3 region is CASSPRGGGLNEQFF. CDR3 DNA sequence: TGCGCCAGCAGCCCCAGGGGCGGTGGGCTCAATGAGCAGTTCTTC. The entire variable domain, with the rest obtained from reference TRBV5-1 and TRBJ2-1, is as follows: KAGVTQTPRYLIKTRGQQVTLSCSPISGHRSVSWYQQTPGQGLQFLFEYFSETQRNKGNFPGRFSGRQFSNSRSEMNVSTLELGDSALYLCASSPRGGGLNEQFFGPGTRLTVL.

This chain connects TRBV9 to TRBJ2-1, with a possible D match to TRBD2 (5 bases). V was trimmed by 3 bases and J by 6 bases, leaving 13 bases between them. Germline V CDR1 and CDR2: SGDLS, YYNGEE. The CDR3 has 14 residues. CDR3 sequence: CASSAEGPPNEQFF. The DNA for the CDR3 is TGTGCCAGCAGCGCAGAGGGCCCGCCCAATGAGCAGTTCTTC.

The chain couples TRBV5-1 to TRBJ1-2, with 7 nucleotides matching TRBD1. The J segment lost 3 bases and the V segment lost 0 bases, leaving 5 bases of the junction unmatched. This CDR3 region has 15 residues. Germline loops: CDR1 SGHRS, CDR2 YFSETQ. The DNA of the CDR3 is TGCGCCAGCAGCTTGGAGACAGGGAGGTACTATGGCTACACCTTC. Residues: CASSLETGRYYGYTF.

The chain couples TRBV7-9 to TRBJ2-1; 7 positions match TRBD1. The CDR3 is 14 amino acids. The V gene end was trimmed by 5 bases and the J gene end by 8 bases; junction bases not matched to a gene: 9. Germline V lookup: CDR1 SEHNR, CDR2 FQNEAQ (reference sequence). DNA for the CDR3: TGTGCCAGCAGCCCGGCGACAGGGTGGGATGAGCAGTTCTTC. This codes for CASSPATGWDEQFF.

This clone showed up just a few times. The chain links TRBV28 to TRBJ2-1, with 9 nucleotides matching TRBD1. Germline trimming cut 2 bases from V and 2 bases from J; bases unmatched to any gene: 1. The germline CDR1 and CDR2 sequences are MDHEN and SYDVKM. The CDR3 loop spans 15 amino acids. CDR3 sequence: CASSLDRGTYNEQFF. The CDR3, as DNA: TGTGCCAGCAGTTTAGACAGGGGGACCTACAATGAGCAGTTCTTC.

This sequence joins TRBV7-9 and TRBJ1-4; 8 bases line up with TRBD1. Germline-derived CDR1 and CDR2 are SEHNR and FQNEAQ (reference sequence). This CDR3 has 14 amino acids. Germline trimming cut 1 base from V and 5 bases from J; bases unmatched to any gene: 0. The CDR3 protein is CASSLGTGNEKLFF. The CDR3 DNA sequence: TGTGCCAGCAGCTTAGGGACAGGGAATGAAAAACTGTTTTTT. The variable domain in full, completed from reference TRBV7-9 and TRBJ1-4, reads DTGVSQNPRHKITKRGQNVTFRCDPISEHNRLYWYRQTLGQGPEFLTYFQNEAQLEKSRLLSDRFSAERPKGSFSTLEIQRTEQGDSAMYLCASSLGTGNEKLFFGSGTQLSVL.

The CDR3 spells CATGEGQGFTEAFF. For the CDR3, the DNA is TGTGCCACAGGGGAGGGACAGGGGTTCACTGAAGCTTTCTTT. The chain combines TRBV6-5 with TRBJ1-1; the match to TRBD1 covers 10 bases. The CDR3 spans 14 residues. Germline V CDR1 and CDR2: MNHEY, SVGAGI. The V gene end was trimmed by 10 bases and the J gene end by 4 bases; junction bases not matched to a gene: 9.

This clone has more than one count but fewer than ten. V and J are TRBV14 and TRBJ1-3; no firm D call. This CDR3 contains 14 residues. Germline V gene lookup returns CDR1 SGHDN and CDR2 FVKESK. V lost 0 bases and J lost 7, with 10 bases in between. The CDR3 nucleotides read TGTGCCAGCAGCCAAGATGGGAGACGGAACACCATATATTTT. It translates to CASSQDGRRNTIYF.

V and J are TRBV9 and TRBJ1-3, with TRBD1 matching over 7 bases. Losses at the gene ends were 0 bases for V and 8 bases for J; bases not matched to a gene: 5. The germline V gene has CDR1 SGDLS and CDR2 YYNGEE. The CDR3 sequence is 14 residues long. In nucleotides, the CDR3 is TGTGCCAGCAGCGTAGGGGACAGTGGTTACACCATATATTTT. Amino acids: CASSVGDSGYTIYF.

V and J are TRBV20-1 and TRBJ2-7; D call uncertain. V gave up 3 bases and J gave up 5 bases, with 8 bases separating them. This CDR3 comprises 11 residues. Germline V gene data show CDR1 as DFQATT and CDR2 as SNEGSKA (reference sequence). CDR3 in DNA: TGCAGTGCTAGCCCCCGCGACGAGCAGTACTTC. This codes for CSASPRDEQYF.

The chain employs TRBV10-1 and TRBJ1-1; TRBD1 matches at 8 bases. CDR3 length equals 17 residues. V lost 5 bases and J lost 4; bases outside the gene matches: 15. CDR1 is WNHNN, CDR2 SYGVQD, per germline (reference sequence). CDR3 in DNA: TGCGCCAGCAGTCCCGGACAGGGCGCCCAATGGGCCACTGAAGCTTTCTTT. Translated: CASSPGQGAQWATEAFF.

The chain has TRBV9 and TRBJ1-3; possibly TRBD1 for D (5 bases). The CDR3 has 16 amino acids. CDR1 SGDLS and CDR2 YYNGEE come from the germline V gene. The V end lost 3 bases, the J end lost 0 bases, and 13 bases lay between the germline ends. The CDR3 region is CASSADSPISGNTIYF. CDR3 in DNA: TGTGCCAGCAGCGCAGACAGTCCGATCTCTGGAAACACCATATATTTT.

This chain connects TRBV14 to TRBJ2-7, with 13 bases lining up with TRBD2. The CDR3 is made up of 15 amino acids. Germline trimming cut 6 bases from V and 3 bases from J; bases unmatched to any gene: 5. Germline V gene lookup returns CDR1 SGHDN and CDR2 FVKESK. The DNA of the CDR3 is TGTGCCAGCAGACCCGGACTAGCGGGAGACTACGAGCAGTACTTC. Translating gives CASRPGLAGDYEQYF.

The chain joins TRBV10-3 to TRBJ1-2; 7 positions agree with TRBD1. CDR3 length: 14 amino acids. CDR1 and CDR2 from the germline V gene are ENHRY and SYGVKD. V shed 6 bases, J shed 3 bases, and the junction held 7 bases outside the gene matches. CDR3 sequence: CAIRKTGIDYGYTF. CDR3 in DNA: TGTGCCATCAGGAAGACAGGGATCGACTATGGCTACACCTTC.

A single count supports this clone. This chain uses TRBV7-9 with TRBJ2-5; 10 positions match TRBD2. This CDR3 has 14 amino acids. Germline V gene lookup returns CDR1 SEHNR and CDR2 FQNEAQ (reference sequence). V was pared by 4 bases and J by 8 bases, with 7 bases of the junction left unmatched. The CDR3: CASSYASGGETQYF. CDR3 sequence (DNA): TGTGCCAGCAGCTATGCTAGCGGGGGCGAAACCCAGTACTTC.

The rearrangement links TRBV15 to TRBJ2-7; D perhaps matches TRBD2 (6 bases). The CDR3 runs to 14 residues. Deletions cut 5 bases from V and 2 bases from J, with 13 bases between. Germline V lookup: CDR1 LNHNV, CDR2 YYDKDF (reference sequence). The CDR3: CATSPRDGTYEQYF. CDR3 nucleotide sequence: TGTGCCACCAGCCCGCGGGACGGAACCTACGAGCAGTACTTC.

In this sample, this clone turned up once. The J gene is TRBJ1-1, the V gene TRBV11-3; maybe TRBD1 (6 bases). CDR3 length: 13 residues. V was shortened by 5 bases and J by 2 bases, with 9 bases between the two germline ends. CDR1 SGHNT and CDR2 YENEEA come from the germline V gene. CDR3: CASSAGTNTEAFF. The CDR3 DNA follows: TGTGCCAGCAGCGCCGGGACAAACACTGAAGCTTTCTTT.

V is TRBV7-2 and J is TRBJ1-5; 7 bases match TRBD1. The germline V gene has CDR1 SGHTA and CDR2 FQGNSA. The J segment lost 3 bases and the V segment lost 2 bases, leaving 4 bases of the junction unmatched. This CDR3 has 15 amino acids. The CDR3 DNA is TGTGCCAGCAGCTTAAGACAGGGAGACAATCAGCCCCAGCATTTT. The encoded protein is CASSLRQGDNQPQHF.